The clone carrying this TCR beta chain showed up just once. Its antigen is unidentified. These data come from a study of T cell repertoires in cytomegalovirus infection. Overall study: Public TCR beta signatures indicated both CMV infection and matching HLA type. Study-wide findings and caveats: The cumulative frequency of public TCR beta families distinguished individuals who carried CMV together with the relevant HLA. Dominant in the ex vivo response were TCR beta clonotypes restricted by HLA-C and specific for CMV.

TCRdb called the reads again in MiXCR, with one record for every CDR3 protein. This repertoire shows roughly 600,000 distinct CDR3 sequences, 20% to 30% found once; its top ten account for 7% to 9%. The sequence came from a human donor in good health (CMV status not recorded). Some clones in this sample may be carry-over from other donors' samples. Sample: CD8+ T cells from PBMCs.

The CDR3 reads CASSPPGQWNTGELFF. In DNA form, the CDR3 reads TGTGCCAGCAGCCCTCCGGGACAATGGAACACCGGGGAGCTGTTTTTT. The chain links TRBV12-3 or TRBV12-4 to TRBJ2-2, with D possibly TRBD1 on 6 matching bases. The CDR3 is made up of 16 amino acids. V lost 6 bases to trimming and J lost 1 base, with 15 bases between them.